Below, 31 T cell receptor beta chains from the same sample are listed, as sequenced in a study of OX40 agonist ivuxolimab in advanced cancers. Only in-frame clones appear in the TCRdb table, and some are missing; sequencing was by immunoSEQ multiplex PCR. The table has roughly 100,000 clones, approximately 85% seen once. Specimen: CD4+ or CD8+ T cells sorted from blood, collected in a trial of the OX40 agonist ivuxolimab. These receptors came from an adult with an advanced solid tumor such as melanoma, head and neck, liver or kidney cancer.

The table lists this clone with a count of one. The chain couples TRBV5-8 to TRBJ2-1; D possibly matches TRBD1 or TRBD2 (5 bases each). CDR1 is SGHTS and CDR2 is YDEGEE in the germline V gene. Trimming left V 5 bases short and J 7 bases short, with 22 bases between. The length of the CDR3 is 16 residues. CDR3 in DNA: TGTGCCAGCAGTTACCGGGGAAGTTTAAGGGGAAATGAGCAGTTCTTC. Its translation is CASSYRGSLRGNEQFF.

J is TRBJ1-2 and V is TRBV10-3, with D perhaps TRBD1 (5 bases). The CDR3 runs to 11 residues. V lost 8 bases and J 8 bases, leaving 12 bases between the germline ends. Germline CDR1 is ENHRY and CDR2 is SYGVKD. The CDR3 DNA reads TGTGCCATCCAGGGTACGAGCGGCTACACCTTC. Translated, it gives CAIQGTSGYTF.

The chain recombines TRBV7-2 with TRBJ2-7; D might be TRBD1 (5 bases). There are 14 residues in the CDR3. V was trimmed by 5 bases and J by 2 bases, leaving 13 bases between them. Germline assignment: CDR1 SGHTA and CDR2 FQGNSA. The CDR3 coding sequence is TGTGCCAGCAGCGTCTCAGGGCGCGCCTACGAGCAGTACTTC. Protein sequence: CASSVSGRAYEQYF.

The chain recombines TRBV30 with TRBJ1-6; unclear D gene. Germline-derived CDR1 and CDR2 are GTSNPN and SVGIG (reference sequence). V was cut by 3 bases and J by 9 bases, with 15 bases left in between. This CDR3 spans 14 amino acids. The CDR3 region is CAWRPSGVVSPLHF. CDR3 in DNA: TGTGCCTGGAGGCCCAGTGGGGTTGTTTCACCCCTCCACTTT.

This rearrangement joins TRBV27 to TRBJ2-3; D unresolved. Germline V CDR1 and CDR2: MNHEY, SMNVEV (reference sequence). V dropped 9 bases and J dropped 2 bases, with 12 bases sitting between them. The CDR3 runs 13 residues. Here the CDR3 DNA reads TGTGCCAGTTTTGCGGATCTCACAGATACGCAGTATTTT. Encoded protein: CASFADLTDTQYF.

V is TRBV7-9 and J is TRBJ2-2, with D unresolved. V lost 8 bases, J lost 6 bases, and 10 bases lay in between. The germline V gene has CDR1 SEHNR and CDR2 FQNEAQ (reference sequence). CDR3 length: 12 amino acids. This chain's CDR3 is CASRSSAGELFF. DNA for the CDR3: TGTGCCAGCCGTTCCAGCGCCGGGGAGCTGTTTTTT.

This chain joins TRBV4-1 and TRBJ2-7; 9 positions match TRBD1. Unmatched junction bases numbered 15, after V lost 1 base and J lost 5 bases. The CDR3 runs 18 residues. Germline values: CDR1 MGHRA, CDR2 YSYEKL. The CDR3 coding sequence is TGCGCCAGCAGCCAAGGGACAGGGGCCATCGGTAGAACTCACGAGCAGTACTTC. The encoded protein is CASSQGTGAIGRTHEQYF.

The gene calls are TRBV10-3 and TRBJ1-3, with 7 bases aligning to TRBD1. From germline, CDR1 is ENHRY and CDR2 SYGVKD. This CDR3 comprises 15 residues. The V gene end was trimmed by 10 bases and the J gene end by 0 bases; junction bases not matched to a gene: 9. CDR3 sequence reads: CASIRGVLSGNTIYF. The CDR3 nucleotides are TGTGCCAGCATCAGGGGGGTTCTCTCTGGAAACACCATATATTTT.

In its sample, this clone was seen a few times. The rearrangement links TRBV25-1 to TRBJ2-6; 11 bases are shared with TRBD2. Germline values: CDR1 MGHDK, CDR2 SYGVNS. This CDR3 is built from 16 residues. V was clipped by 5 bases and J by 5 bases; unmatched bases: 5. This CDR3 is CASSSTSGSWANVLTF. CDR3 DNA: TGTGCCAGCAGTAGTACTAGCGGGAGCTGGGCCAACGTCCTGACTTTC.

This clone appeared once. The chain has TRBV9 and TRBJ2-3; D possibly corresponds to TRBD2 (6 bases). Trimming removed 4 bases from V and 4 bases from J, with 16 bases in between. The CDR3 covers 15 residues. Germline CDR1 and CDR2: SGDLS and YYNGEE. The DNA for the CDR3 is TGTGCCAGCAGCCCCTGGGACTCACGCGCAGATACGCAGTATTTT. Amino acid sequence: CASSPWDSRADTQYF.

The chain combines TRBV6-6 with TRBJ2-5; the D is unclear. The germline V gene has CDR1 MNHNY and CDR2 SVGAGI (reference sequence). The V and J ends lost 5 bases and 2 bases respectively, with 12 bases between them. This CDR3 is built from 14 residues. The DNA for the CDR3 is TGTGCCAGCAGTCCCCACGTGTTGCAAGAGACCCAGTACTTC. This gives the protein CASSPHVLQETQYF.

This clone was seen more than once but under ten times. The chain is built from TRBV5-1 and TRBJ2-5; D is undetermined. V was cut by 5 bases and J by 2 bases, with 13 bases left in between. This CDR3 is 14 amino acids long. Germline V gene lookup returns CDR1 SGHRS and CDR2 YFSETQ. This chain's CDR3 is CASSVTLGQETQYF. CDR3 DNA: TGCGCCAGCAGTGTGACCTTGGGTCAAGAGACCCAGTACTTC.

The chain carries TRBV11-2 and TRBJ1-6, with D unclear. V shed 4 bases and J shed 15 bases, with 22 bases lying between them. Per the germline V gene, CDR1 is SGHAT and CDR2 is FQNNGV. This CDR3 is built from 15 residues. CDR3 loop: CASSSLQGRTVSLHF. CDR3 DNA sequence: TGTGCCAGCAGCTCTCTCCAAGGCCGCACAGTCAGCCTCCACTTT.

The chain couples TRBV10-3 to TRBJ1-3; D may be TRBD1 (5 bases). The CDR3 is 15 residues long. V was trimmed by 6 bases and J by 3 bases, leaving 15 bases between them. CDR1 is ENHRY, CDR2 SYGVKD, per germline. CDR3 nucleotides: TGTGCCATCAGAAGGGGAGGGGTGGATGGAAACACCATATATTTT. Protein sequence: CAIRRGGVDGNTIYF.

This chain connects TRBV7-9 to TRBJ2-3; D is possibly TRBD1 or TRBD2 (6 bases each). The CDR3 runs to 15 residues. Germline values: CDR1 SEHNR, CDR2 FQNEAQ (reference sequence). V lost 6 bases to trimming and J lost 7 bases, with 20 bases between them. The CDR3, as DNA: TGTGCCAGCAGTGCAGGAGACAGGAGGGCACATACGCAGTATTTT. It codes for CASSAGDRRAHTQYF.

This clone has just a few counts. This chain joins TRBV28 and TRBJ2-1, with D possibly being TRBD1 or TRBD2 (5 bases each). Trimming removed 6 bases from V and 9 bases from J, with 18 bases in between. Germline V lookup: CDR1 MDHEN, CDR2 SYDVKM. This CDR3 has 14 amino acids. The CDR3 DNA reads as TGTGCCAGCAGGAACGGGGACCTTTGGGTTGAGCAGTTCTTC. It translates to CASRNGDLWVEQFF.

This clone was picked up a small number of times. This chain uses TRBV7-3 with TRBJ1-1; D is possibly TRBD1 (6 bases). Trimming removed 1 base from V and 4 bases from J, with 10 bases in between. The CDR3 consists of 14 residues. Germline assignment: CDR1 SGHTA and CDR2 FQGTGA. The CDR3 protein is CASSLNREGTEAFF. Here the CDR3 DNA reads TGTGCCAGCAGCTTAAACAGGGAGGGCACTGAAGCTTTCTTT.

To note about this clone: Other DNA sequences in this specimen translate into the identical CDR3. V is TRBV28 and J is TRBJ2-2; D uncertain. In germline, CDR1 is MDHEN, CDR2 SYDVKM. The V end was cut by 4 bases, the J end by 6 bases, with 6 bases between. This CDR3 has 12 residues. As DNA, the CDR3 is TGTGCCAGCAGTTCAAGAGCCGGGGAGCTGTTTTTT. It is translated as CASSSRAGELFF. The whole variable domain, remainder taken from reference TRBV28 and TRBJ2-2, is DVKVTQSSRYLVKRTGEKVFLECVQDMDHENMFWYRQDPGLGLRLIYFSYDVKMKEKGDIPEGYSVSREKKERFSLILESASTNQTSMYLCASSSRAGELFFGEGSRLTVL.

This chain links TRBV19 with TRBJ1-1; unclear D gene. Trimming removed 2 bases at V and 0 bases at J, with 7 bases between. Germline V gives CDR1 LNHDA, CDR2 SQIVND (reference sequence). The CDR3 spans 14 residues. CDR3 DNA sequence: TGTGCCAGTAGTATAAATGCGGTGAACACTGAAGCTTTCTTT. Amino acid sequence: CASSINAVNTEAFF.

This clone was found a few times. The CDR3: CATSRAAVADTQYF. The CDR3 DNA follows: TGTGCCACCAGCAGAGCGGCAGTCGCAGATACGCAGTATTTT. The chain combines TRBV15 with TRBJ2-3, with D unresolved. The CDR3 is 14 residues long. V dropped 1 base and J dropped 4 bases, with 9 bases sitting between them. Germline CDR1 is LNHNV and CDR2 is YYDKDF (reference sequence).

CDR3 sequence: CASSVRDYTGELFF. As DNA, the CDR3 is TGTGCCAGTAGTGTCAGGGACTACACCGGGGAGCTGTTTTTT. The chain couples TRBV19 to TRBJ2-2; a weak D match, TRBD2 (6 bases). The germline CDR1 and CDR2 sequences are LNHDA and SQIVND (reference sequence). The CDR3 is 14 residues long. Trimming stripped 5 bases from V and 3 bases from J, with 10 bases between. Full variable domain (outside the CDR3, taken from reference TRBV19 and TRBJ2-2): DGGITQSPKYLFRKEGQNVTLSCEQNLNHDAMYWYRQDPGQGLRLIYYSQIVNDFQKGDIAEGYSVSREKKESFPLTVTSAQKNPTAFYLCASSVRDYTGELFFGEGSRLTVL.

The chain employs TRBV6-1 and TRBJ2-2; 7 bases fit TRBD2. V was clipped by 1 base and J by 5 bases; unmatched bases: 4. CDR1 and CDR2 from the germline V gene are MNHNS and SASEGT. The CDR3 is made up of 15 amino acids. The CDR3 DNA is TGTGCCAGCAGTGAAGGGAATAGCGGGACCGGGGAGCTGTTTTTT. Translation: CASSEGNSGTGELFF.

The V gene is TRBV19, the J gene TRBJ2-3; D possibly uses TRBD1 or TRBD2 (5 bases each). Germline V gives CDR1 LNHDA, CDR2 SQIVND (reference sequence). V was clipped by 5 bases and J by 5 bases, with 14 bases between them. The CDR3 contains 14 residues. In DNA, the CDR3 is TGTGCCAGTAGTCCCGGGACCGCGGGAGATACGCAGTATTTT. Its protein is CASSPGTAGDTQYF.

J is TRBJ1-2 and V is TRBV5-1, with 10 bases aligning to TRBD1. This CDR3 is built from 15 residues. From germline, CDR1 is SGHRS and CDR2 YFSETQ. V was clipped by 4 bases and J by 4 bases; unmatched bases: 7. CDR3 sequence reads: CASSPVGQGIYGYTF. The CDR3 region has the DNA TGCGCCAGCAGCCCGGTGGGACAGGGGATCTATGGCTACACCTTC.

In its sample, this clone was seen once. J is TRBJ2-5 and V is TRBV7-6; 9 bases are shared with TRBD1. CDR1 is SGHVS and CDR2 is FNYEAQ in the germline V gene. Germline trimming cut 5 bases from V and 1 base from J; bases unmatched to any gene: 5. The CDR3 is made up of 15 amino acids. In nucleotides, the CDR3 is TGTGCCAGCAGCCCGCCGGGACAGGGCCAAGAGACCCAGTACTTC. It is translated as CASSPPGQGQETQYF.

The chain recombines TRBV7-9 with TRBJ2-6; 9 positions match TRBD2. CDR1 is SEHNR and CDR2 is FQNEAQ in the germline V gene (reference sequence). The V gene end was trimmed by 6 bases and the J gene end by 4 bases; junction bases not matched to a gene: 10. The CDR3 is 17 residues long. This chain's CDR3 is CASSRAGGRDGANVLTF. The CDR3 coding sequence is TGTGCCAGCAGTCGCGCCGGCGGGAGGGACGGGGCCAACGTCCTGACTTTC.

The chain recombines TRBV7-8 with TRBJ2-7; 8 positions match TRBD2. Germline V lookup: CDR1 SGHVS, CDR2 FQNEAQ. This CDR3 has 14 residues. Trimming removed 1 base from V and 3 bases from J; junction bases left unmatched: 2. The CDR3 spells CASSLEGLDYEQYF. CDR3 nucleotides: TGTGCCAGCAGCTTAGAGGGACTAGACTACGAGCAGTACTTC. The full variable domain, completed using reference TRBV7-8 and TRBJ2-7, is GAGVSQSPRYKVAKRGQDVALRCDPISGHVSLFWYQQALGQGPEFLTYFQNEAQLDKSGLPSDRFFAERPEGSVSTLKIQRTQQEDSAVYLCASSLEGLDYEQYFGPGTRLTVT.

This clone appeared a single time. This chain joins TRBV28 and TRBJ1-2, with a weak D call TRBD1 (5 bases). Germline V gene lookup returns CDR1 MDHEN and CDR2 SYDVKM. This CDR3 contains 14 residues. The ends were cut back, 6 bases at V and 8 bases at J, with 19 bases in the middle. CDR3 nucleotides: TGTGCCAGCAGCACAAGCAGGGTGCGGGCCGGCTACACCTTC. As protein: CASSTSRVRAGYTF.

The V and J genes are TRBV5-1 and TRBJ1-4; no definite D call. Germline lookup yields CDR1 SGHRS and CDR2 YFSETQ. V dropped 0 bases and J dropped 1 base, with 13 bases sitting between them. The CDR3 is made up of 17 amino acids. The CDR3 nucleotides are TGCGCCAGCAGCTTGGCCGGCGTTACGGGAACTAATGAAAAACTGTTTTTT. The encoded protein is CASSLAGVTGTNEKLFF.

This clone appeared a single time. The V gene is TRBV6-5, the J gene TRBJ2-3; 7 bases agree with TRBD1. The germline CDR1 and CDR2 sequences are MNHEY and SVGAGI. V gave up 10 bases and J gave up 1 base; unmatched junction bases: 8. This CDR3 is 14 amino acids long. CDR3 amino acids: CATKDRSRTDTQYF. The CDR3 bases are TGTGCCACCAAGGACAGGAGCCGCACAGATACGCAGTATTTT.

As DNA, the CDR3 is TGTGCCAGCAGTTACTCACCGGGAGTAGGCGAGCAGTACTTC. Its protein is CASSYSPGVGEQYF. The gene calls are TRBV6-5 and TRBJ2-7; D perhaps matches TRBD2 (6 bases). This CDR3 has 14 amino acids. V lost 0 bases, J lost 6 bases, and 12 bases lay in between. Per germline, CDR1 MNHEY and CDR2 SVGAGI.